The count of the clone carrying this TCR beta chain is one. What it recognizes is unknown. Germline-derived CDR1 and CDR2 are SNHLY and FYNNEI. The ends were cut back, 10 bases at V and 2 bases at J, with 21 bases in the middle. This CDR3 has 16 residues. PCR primers comprised 60 Vbeta and 13 Jbeta primers. TCRdb keeps only in-frame clones here, not all; method: immunoSEQ multiplex PCR. The profile shows about 140,000 clones, roughly 88% of them singletons. This sample is part of a study of cytomegalovirus exposure and HLA in healthy donors. Study results and caveats: What a later analysis showed was that several of the most significant clusters appeared linked to common viral pathogens. Only CMV serostatus was available as immune exposure information. Later on, analysis showed that most CMV-associated TCR beta chains appeared to be HLA-restricted.

The rearrangement joins TRBV2 to TRBJ2-1; D unresolved. The clonotype was recovered from a woman aged 40-49 years in good health and CMV-seronegative. Sequencing input: PBMCs. CDR3 DNA sequence: TGTGCCACCTATTCCGCTGCGGCACCGGCCTACAATGAGCAGTTCTTC. Its protein product is CATYSAAAPAYNEQFF.